A selection of T cell receptor beta chains follows, all from one sample in a study of T cell repertoires in cytomegalovirus infection. From the reads, TCRdb called clonotypes with MiXCR, one entry per CDR3 protein. The sample records about 180,000 distinct CDR3 sequences, approximately 15% being singletons. The specimen sequenced was PBMCs. Receptors originate from a human donor in good health (CMV status not recorded). Some clones in this sample may be carry-over from other donors' samples. Both conserved end residues are part of each CDR3. The order of the fields is D gene, clone size, V gene, J gene, CDR3 protein, CDR3 DNA. A D gene is named only where the DNA matches it firmly. The size of a clone is reported for some rows only, either as once, few or many, or as a class for expanded clones.

TRBD1	.	TRBV6-2/TRBV6-3	TRBJ2-1	CASSRTGYHEQFF	TGTGCCAGCAGCCGGACAGGGTACCATGAGCAGTTCTTC
.	few	TRBV5-4	TRBJ2-5	CASSLGGRDQETQYF	TGTGCCAGCAGCTTGGGGGGCAGGGACCAAGAGACCCAGTACTTC
TRBD2	.	TRBV24-1	TRBJ2-1	CATSDLGRSSGNSYNEQFF	TGTGCCACCAGTGATTTGGGCCGATCTAGCGGGAACTCCTACAATGAGCAGTTCTTC
.	.	TRBV6-6	TRBJ1-3	CASSVTPGNTIYF	TGTGCCAGCTCCGTGACACCGGGAAACACCATATATTTT
.	many	TRBV11-2	TRBJ2-1	CASSLSVSGEQFF	TGTGCCAGCAGCTTATCGGTTTCGGGTGAGCAGTTCTTC
TRBD1	.	TRBV9	TRBJ2-4	CACRGRGDIQYF	TGTGCCTGCAGGGGGCGCGGAGACATTCAGTACTTC
.	.	TRBV20-1	TRBJ2-7	CSAMGGLYEQYF	TGCAGCGCAATGGGGGGGCTGTACGAGCAGTACTTC
.	.	TRBV5-4	TRBJ1-2	CASSLEGRPNYGYTF	TGTGCCAGCAGCTTGGAGGGACGCCCGAACTATGGCTACACCTTC
.	many	TRBV28	TRBJ1-2	CASTYQGRNYGYTF	TGTGCCAGCACTTACCAGGGGCGTAACTATGGCTACACCTTC
TRBD1	few	TRBV5-3	TRBJ1-1	CASSLHRGSFTEAFF	TGTGCCAGCAGCCTCCACAGGGGAAGTTTCACTGAAGCTTTCTTT
.	.	TRBV6-2/TRBV6-3	TRBJ1-2	CASSSGTSNYGYTF	TGTGCCAGCAGCAGCGGGACATCCAACTATGGCTACACCTTC
.	few	TRBV12-3/TRBV12-4	TRBJ2-7	CASSPGDTSYEQYF	TGTGCCAGCAGTCCGGGGGACACCTCCTACGAGCAGTACTTC
.	many	TRBV14	TRBJ1-6	CASSQEVAGLAPLHF	TGTGCCAGCAGCCAAGAGGTGGCAGGGCTAGCACCCCTCCACTTT
TRBD2	.	TRBV6-6	TRBJ2-1	CASSPGLAGHYNEQFF	TGTGCCAGCAGTCCAGGACTAGCGGGACATTACAATGAGCAGTTCTTC
.	many	TRBV7-8	TRBJ2-7	CASSFRLAYEQYF	TGTGCCAGCAGCTTCCGCCTGGCCTACGAGCAGTACTTC
.	many	TRBV7-2	TRBJ1-5	CASSRDLQAQPQHF	TGTGCCAGCAGCCGGGACCTTCAGGCTCAGCCCCAGCATTTT
.	few	TRBV5-1	TRBJ2-3	CASSLGERADTQYF	TGCGCCAGCAGCTTGGGGGAGAGGGCAGATACGCAGTATTTT
.	many	TRBV10-3	TRBJ1-1	CAISESGRPEAFF	TGTGCCATCAGTGAATCGGGGAGGCCTGAAGCTTTCTTT
TRBD1	many	TRBV11-2	TRBJ1-1	CASSLMADREAFF	TGTGCCAGCAGCTTGATGGCGGACAGGGAAGCTTTCTTT
.	.	TRBV7-7	TRBJ2-5	CASSLALGANQETQYF	TGTGCTAGCAGCTTAGCGCTAGGGGCAAACCAAGAGACCCAGTACTTC
.	.	TRBV10-3	TRBJ1-5	CAISQTQGNQPQHF	TGTGCCATCAGTCAGACACAGGGCAATCAGCCCCAGCATTTT